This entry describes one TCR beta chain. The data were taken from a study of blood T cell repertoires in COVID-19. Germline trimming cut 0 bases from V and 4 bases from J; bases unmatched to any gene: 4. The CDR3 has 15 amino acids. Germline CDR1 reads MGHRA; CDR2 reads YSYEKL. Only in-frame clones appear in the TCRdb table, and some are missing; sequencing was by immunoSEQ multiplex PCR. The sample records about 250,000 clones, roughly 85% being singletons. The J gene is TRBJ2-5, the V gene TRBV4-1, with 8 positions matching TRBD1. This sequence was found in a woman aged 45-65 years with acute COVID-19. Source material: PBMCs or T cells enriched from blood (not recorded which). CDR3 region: CASSQDGRGLETQYF. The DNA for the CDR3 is TGCGCCAGCAGCCAAGACGGCAGGGGGCTAGAGACCCAGTACTTC.